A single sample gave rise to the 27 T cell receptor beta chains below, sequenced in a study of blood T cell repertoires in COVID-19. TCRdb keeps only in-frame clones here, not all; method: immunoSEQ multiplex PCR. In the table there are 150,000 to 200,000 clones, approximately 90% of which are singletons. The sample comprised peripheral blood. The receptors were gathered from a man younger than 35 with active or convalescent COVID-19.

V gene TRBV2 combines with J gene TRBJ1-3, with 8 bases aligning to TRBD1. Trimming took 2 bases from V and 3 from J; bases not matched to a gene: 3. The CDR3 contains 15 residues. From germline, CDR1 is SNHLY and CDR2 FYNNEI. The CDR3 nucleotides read TGTGCCAGCAGTGAAAGGACAGGGCGTGGAAACACCATATATTTT. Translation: CASSERTGRGNTIYF.

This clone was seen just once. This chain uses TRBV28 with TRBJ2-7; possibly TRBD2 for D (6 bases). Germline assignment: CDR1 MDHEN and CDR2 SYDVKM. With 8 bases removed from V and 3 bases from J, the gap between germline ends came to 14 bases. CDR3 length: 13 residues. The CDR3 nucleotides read TGTGCCAGCGTCAGCGGAGGGGTCTACGAGCAGTACTTC. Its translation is CASVSGGVYEQYF.

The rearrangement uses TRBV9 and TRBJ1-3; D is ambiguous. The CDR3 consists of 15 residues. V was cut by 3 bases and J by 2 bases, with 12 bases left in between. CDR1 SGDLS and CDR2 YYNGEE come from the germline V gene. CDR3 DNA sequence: TGTGCCAGCAGCGCCGCGGGCATTCCTGGAAACACCATATATTTT. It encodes CASSAAGIPGNTIYF.

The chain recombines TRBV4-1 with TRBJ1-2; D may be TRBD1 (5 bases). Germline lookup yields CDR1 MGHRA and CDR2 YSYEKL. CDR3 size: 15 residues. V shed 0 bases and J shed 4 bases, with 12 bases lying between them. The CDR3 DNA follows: TGCGCCAGCAGCCAAGATCTGGGGGGAGGCTATGGCTACACCTTC. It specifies CASSQDLGGGYGYTF.

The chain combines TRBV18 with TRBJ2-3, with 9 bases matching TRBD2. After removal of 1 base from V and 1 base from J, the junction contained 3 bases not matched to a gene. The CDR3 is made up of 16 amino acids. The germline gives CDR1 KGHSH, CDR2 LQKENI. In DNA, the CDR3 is TGTGCCAGCTCACCACTGGCTAGCGGGGGCACAGATACGCAGTATTTT. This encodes CASSPLASGGTDTQYF.

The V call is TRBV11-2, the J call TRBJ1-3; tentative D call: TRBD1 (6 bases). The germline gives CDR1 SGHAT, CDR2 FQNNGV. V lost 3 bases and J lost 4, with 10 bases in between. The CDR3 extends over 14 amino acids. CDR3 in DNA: TGTGCCAGCAGCTTCACAGGGTTGGGAAACACCATATATTTT. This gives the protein CASSFTGLGNTIYF.

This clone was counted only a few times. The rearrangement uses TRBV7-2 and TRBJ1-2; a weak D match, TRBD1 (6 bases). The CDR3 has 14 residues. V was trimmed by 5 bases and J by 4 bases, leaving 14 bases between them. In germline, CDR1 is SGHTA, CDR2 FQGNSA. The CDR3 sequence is CASSRNRAAYGYTF. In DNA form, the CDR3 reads TGTGCCAGCAGCCGTAACAGGGCGGCCTATGGCTACACCTTC. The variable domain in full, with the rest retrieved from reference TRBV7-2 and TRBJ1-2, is GAGVSQSPSNKVTEKGKDVELRCDPISGHTALYWYRQSLGQGLEFLIYFQGNSAPDKSGLPSDRFSAERTGGSVSTLTIQRTQQEDSAVYLCASSRNRAAYGYTFGSGTRLTVV.

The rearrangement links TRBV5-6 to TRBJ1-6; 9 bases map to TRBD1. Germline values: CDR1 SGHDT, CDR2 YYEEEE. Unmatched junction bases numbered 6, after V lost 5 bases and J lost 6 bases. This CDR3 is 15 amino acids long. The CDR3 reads CASRNRQGGNSPLHF. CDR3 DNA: TGTGCCAGCAGAAACAGACAGGGGGGTAATTCACCCCTCCACTTT.

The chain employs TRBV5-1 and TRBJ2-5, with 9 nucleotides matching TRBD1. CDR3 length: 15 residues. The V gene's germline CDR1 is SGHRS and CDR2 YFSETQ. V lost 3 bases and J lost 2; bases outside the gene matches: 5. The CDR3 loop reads CASSSGQGGQETQYF. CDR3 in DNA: TGCGCCAGCAGCTCGGGACAGGGTGGACAAGAGACCCAGTACTTC.

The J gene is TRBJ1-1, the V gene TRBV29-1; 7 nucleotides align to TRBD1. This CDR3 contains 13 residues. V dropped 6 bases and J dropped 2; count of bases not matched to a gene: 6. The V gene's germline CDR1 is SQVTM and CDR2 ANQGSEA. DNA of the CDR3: TGCAGCGTCCTCAACAGGGGTAACACTGAAGCTTTCTTT. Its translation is CSVLNRGNTEAFF.

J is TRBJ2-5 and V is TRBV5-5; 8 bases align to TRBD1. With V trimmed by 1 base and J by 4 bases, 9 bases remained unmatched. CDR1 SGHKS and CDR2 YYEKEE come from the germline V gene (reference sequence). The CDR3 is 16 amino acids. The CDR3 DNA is TGTGCCAGCAGCTTGACGACAGGGGCAGGTCGAGAGACCCAGTACTTC. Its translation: CASSLTTGAGRETQYF.

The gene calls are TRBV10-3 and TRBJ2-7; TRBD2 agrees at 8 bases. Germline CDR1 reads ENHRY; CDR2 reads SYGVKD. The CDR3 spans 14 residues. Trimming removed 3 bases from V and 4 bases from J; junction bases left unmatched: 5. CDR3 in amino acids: CAISDGTSGYEQYF. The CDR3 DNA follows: TGTGCCATCAGTGACGGCACTAGCGGATACGAGCAGTACTTC.

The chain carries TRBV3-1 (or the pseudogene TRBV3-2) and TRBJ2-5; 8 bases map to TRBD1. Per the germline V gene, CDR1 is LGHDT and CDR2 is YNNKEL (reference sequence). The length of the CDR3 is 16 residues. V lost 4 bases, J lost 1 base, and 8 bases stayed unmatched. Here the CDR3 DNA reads TGTGCCAGCAGCCGAGGACAGGGCGAGATCCAAGAGACCCAGTACTTC. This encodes CASSRGQGEIQETQYF.

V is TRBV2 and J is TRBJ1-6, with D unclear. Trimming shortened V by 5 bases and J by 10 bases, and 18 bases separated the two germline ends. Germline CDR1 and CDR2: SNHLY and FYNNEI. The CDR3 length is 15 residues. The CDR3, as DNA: TGTGCCAGCAGTCCCCGGTCGGAATGGAGCTCACCCCTCCACTTT. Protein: CASSPRSEWSSPLHF. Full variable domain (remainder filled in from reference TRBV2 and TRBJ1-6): EPEVTQTPSHQVTQMGQEVILRCVPISNHLYFYWYRQILGQKVEFLVSFYNNEISEKSEIFDDQFSVERPDGSNFTLKIRSTKLEDSAMYFCASSPRSEWSSPLHFGNGTRLTVT.

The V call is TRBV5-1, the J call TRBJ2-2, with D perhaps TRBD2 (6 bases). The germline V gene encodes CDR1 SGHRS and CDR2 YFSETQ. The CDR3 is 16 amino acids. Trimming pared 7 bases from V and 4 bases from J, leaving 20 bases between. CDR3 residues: CASVASVTLGTGELFF. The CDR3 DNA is TGCGCCAGCGTTGCTAGCGTAACACTGGGCACCGGGGAGCTGTTTTTT.

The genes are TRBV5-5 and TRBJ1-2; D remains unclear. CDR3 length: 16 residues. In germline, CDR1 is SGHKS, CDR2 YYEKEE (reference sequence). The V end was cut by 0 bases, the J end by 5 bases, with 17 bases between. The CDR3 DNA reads TGTGCCAGCAGCTTGGTAAATATCGGCGAGGGATATGGCTACACCTTC. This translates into CASSLVNIGEGYGYTF.

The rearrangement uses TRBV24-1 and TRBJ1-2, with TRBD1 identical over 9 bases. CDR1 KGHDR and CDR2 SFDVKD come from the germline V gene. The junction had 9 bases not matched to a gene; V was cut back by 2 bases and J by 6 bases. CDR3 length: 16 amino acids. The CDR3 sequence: CATSDSLGQGVNGYTF. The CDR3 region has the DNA TGTGCCACCAGTGATTCTTTGGGACAGGGAGTGAATGGCTACACCTTC.

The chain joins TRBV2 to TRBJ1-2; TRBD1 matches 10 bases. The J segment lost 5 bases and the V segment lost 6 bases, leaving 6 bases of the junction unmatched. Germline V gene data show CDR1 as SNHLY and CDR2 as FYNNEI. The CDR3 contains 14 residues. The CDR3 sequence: CASSPGQGTYGYTF. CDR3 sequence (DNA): TGTGCCAGCAGCCCGGGACAGGGGACATATGGCTACACCTTC. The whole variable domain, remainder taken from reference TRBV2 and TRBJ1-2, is EPEVTQTPSHQVTQMGQEVILRCVPISNHLYFYWYRQILGQKVEFLVSFYNNEISEKSEIFDDQFSVERPDGSNFTLKIRSTKLEDSAMYFCASSPGQGTYGYTFGSGTRLTVV.

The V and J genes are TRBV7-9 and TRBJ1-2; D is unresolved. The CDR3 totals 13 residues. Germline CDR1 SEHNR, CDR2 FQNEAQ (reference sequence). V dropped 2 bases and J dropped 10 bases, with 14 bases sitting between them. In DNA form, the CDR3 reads TGTGCCAGCAGCTTAAATGACTTCTATCCCTACACCTTC. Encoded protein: CASSLNDFYPYTF. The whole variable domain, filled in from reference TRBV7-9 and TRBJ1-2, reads DTGVSQNPRHKITKRGQNVTFRCDPISEHNRLYWYRQTLGQGPEFLTYFQNEAQLEKSRLLSDRFSAERPKGSFSTLEIQRTEQGDSAMYLCASSLNDFYPYTFGSGTRLTVV.

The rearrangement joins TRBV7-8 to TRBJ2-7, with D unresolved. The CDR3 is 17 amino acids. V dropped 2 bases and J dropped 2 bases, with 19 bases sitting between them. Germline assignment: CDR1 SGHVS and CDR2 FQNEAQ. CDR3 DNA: TGTGCCAGCAGCTTATCGCTAGAGAGGTCTCTCGCCTACGAGCAGTACTTC. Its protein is CASSLSLERSLAYEQYF.

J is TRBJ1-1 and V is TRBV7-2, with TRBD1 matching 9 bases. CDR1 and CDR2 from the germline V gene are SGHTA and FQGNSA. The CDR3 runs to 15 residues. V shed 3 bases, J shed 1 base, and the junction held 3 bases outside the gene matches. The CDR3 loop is CASSFTTGGNTEAFF. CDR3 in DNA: TGTGCCAGCAGCTTTACGACAGGGGGGAACACTGAAGCTTTCTTT.

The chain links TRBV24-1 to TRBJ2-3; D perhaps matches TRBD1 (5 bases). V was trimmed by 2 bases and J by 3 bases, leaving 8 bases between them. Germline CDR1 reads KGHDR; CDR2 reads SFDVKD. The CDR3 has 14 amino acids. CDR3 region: CATSDSSGTDTQYF. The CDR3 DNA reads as TGTGCCACCAGTGATTCTTCAGGGACAGATACGCAGTATTTT.

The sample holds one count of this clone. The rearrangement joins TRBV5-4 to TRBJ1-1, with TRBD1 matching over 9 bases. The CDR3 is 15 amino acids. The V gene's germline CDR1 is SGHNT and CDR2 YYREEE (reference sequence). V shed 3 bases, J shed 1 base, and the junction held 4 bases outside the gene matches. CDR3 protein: CASSWRDRENTEAFF. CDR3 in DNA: TGTGCCAGCAGCTGGAGGGACAGGGAGAACACTGAAGCTTTCTTT. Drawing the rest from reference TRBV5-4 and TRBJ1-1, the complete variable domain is ETGVTQSPTHLIKTRGQQVTLRCSSQSGHNTVSWYQQALGQGPQFIFQYYREEENGRGNFPPRFSGLQFPNYSSELNVNALELDDSALYLCASSWRDRENTEAFFGQGTRLTVV.

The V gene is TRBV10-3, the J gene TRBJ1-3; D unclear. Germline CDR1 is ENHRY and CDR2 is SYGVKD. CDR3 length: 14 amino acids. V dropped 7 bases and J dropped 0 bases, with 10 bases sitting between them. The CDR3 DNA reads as TGTGCCATCACCTCGGGAGTCTCTGGAAACACCATATATTTT. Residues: CAITSGVSGNTIYF.

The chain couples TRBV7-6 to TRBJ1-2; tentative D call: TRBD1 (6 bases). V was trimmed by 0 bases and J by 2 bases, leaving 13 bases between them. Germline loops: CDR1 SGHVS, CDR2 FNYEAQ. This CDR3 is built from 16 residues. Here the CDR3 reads CASSLAGAPYNYGYTF. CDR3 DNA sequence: TGTGCCAGCAGCTTAGCGGGGGCCCCCTACAACTATGGCTACACCTTC.

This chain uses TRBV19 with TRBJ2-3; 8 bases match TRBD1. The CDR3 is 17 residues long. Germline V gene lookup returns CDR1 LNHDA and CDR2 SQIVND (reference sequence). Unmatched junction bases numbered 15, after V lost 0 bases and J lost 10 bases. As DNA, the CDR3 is TGTGCCAGTAGTATAGATTCGACAGGGGCCAGACCAGCGGCGCAGTATTTT. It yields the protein CASSIDSTGARPAAQYF. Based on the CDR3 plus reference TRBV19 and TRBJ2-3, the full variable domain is DGGITQSPKYLFRKEGQNVTLSCEQNLNHDAMYWYRQDPGQGLRLIYYSQIVNDFQKGDIAEGYSVSREKKESFPLTVTSAQKNPTAFYLCASSIDSTGARPAAQYFGPGTRLTVL.

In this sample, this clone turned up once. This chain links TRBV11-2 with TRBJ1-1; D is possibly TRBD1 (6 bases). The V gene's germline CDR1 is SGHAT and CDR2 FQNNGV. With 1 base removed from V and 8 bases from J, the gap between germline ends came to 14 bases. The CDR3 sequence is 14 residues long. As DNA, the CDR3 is TGTGCCAGCAGCTTAGCGTCAGGGGTGTGGGAAGCTTTCTTT. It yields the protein CASSLASGVWEAFF.